This TCR beta chain was recorded in a study of shared clonotypes between healthy human individuals. The germline CDR1 and CDR2 sequences are SQVTM and ANQGSEA. CDR3 length: 14 amino acids. V was trimmed by 2 bases and J by 5 bases, leaving 15 bases between them. This clone appeared a few times. Approximately 27,000 T cell genomes, or about 300 ng DNA, went into replicate PCRs of unsorted PBMC. Unsorted PBMC DNA sequencing spanned ten immunoSEQ deep assay plates. TCRdb's copy holds only in-frame clones and misses some; the assay was immunoSEQ multiplex PCR. The sample has around 440,000 clones; roughly three quarters are singletons. Around 100 million PBMCs went into genomic DNA for unsorted samples.

The material sequenced was PBMCs. The source is a woman in her thirties or forties in good health. Some clones in this sample may be carry-over from other donors' samples. This chain uses TRBV29-1 with TRBJ1-1; unclear D gene. The CDR3 sequence: CSVEITQAGTEAFF. The CDR3 region has the DNA TGCAGCGTTGAAATCACTCAGGCTGGGACTGAAGCTTTCTTT. Full variable domain (outside the CDR3, taken from reference TRBV29-1 and TRBJ1-1): SAVISQKPSRDICQRGTSLTIQCQVDSQVTMMFWYRQQPGQSLTLIATANQGSEATYESGFVIDKFPISRPNLTFSTLTVSNMSPEDSSIYLCSVEITQAGTEAFFGQGTRLTVV.